This T cell receptor beta chain was retrieved from a study of T cells after yellow fever vaccination. Study summary: Fractions of low cell number were prepared using SMART-Seq v4 Ultra Low Input.

Findings and caveats of the study: Though it reached lower strength, the secondary response hit its peak faster, day 5 versus 15.

J gave up 7 bases and V 0 bases, and 6 bases lay outside the gene matches. This CDR3 spans 15 amino acids. Germline-derived CDR1 and CDR2 are DFQATT and SNEGSKA (reference sequence). MiXCR, applied by TCRdb to the 5' RACE reads, yields one record per CDR3 protein. The data contain 140,000 to 150,000 distinct CDR3 sequences, about 6.2% of them seen just once; the ten biggest clones take up approximately 0.64%. This clonotype was found many times. Its antigen is not known. The receptor comes from a man aged 25-45 years who received the YFV17D yellow fever vaccine. The material sequenced was CD4+ T cells sorted from PBMCs, taken 10 days after the yellow fever booster vaccination. The J gene is TRBJ1-6, the V gene TRBV20-1; TRBD1 agrees at 7 bases. DNA for the CDR3: TGCAGTGCTAGAGAAGCCGGGACAGCCAATTCACCCCTCCACTTT. Residues: CSAREAGTANSPLHF.